The 22 T cell receptor beta chains below all came from one sample that was sequenced in a study of metastatic and nonmetastatic thyroid tumors. Among the patients, none had received any treatment before thyroid surgery. TCRdb reprocessed the PCR reads via MiXCR. The sample includes tens of thousands of clones, under 15% of them seen just once. Sequenced sample: blood. These receptors originate from a female donor with papillary thyroid cancer or a benign thyroid nodule (not recorded which). Some clones in this sample may be carry-over from other donors' samples.

The count of this clone is one. One end of the junction varies from germline; a read error may be responsible. The V and J genes are TRBV5-5 and TRBJ1-6, with TRBD1 identical over 10 bases. There are 15 residues in the CDR3. Germline lookup yields CDR1 SGHKS and CDR2 YYEKEE (reference sequence). The CDR3 nucleotides read TGTCCCAGCAGCTTGTGGACAGGGGGTTTTTCACACCTCCACTTT. Its protein is CPSSLWTGGFSHLHF. Complete variable domain (other parts from reference TRBV5-5 and TRBJ1-6): DAGVTQSPTHLIKTRGQQVTLRCSPISGHKSVSWYQQVLGQGPQFIFQYYEKEERGRGNFPDRFSARQFPNYSSELNVNALLLGDSALYLCPSSLWTGGFSHLHFGNGTRLTVT.

This clone was recorded at least ten times. The gene calls are TRBV5-6 and TRBJ2-1; the match to TRBD2 covers 9 bases. Germline CDR1 and CDR2: SGHDT and YYEEEE. CDR3 size: 16 residues. Germline trimming cut 4 bases from V and 4 bases from J; bases unmatched to any gene: 9. The CDR3 DNA is TGTGCCAGCAGCCTTGAACCTAGCGGGATGTACAATGAGCAGTTCTTC. This encodes CASSLEPSGMYNEQFF.

This clone came up many times. The chain combines TRBV29-1 with TRBJ2-7; D may be TRBD1 (5 bases). V was trimmed by 7 bases and J by 3 bases, leaving 10 bases between them. The CDR3 contains 11 residues. Germline V CDR1 and CDR2: SQVTM, ANQGSEA. The CDR3, as DNA: TGCAGCGCCGAAAGGGGCTACGAGCAGTACTTC. This encodes CSAERGYEQYF.

This clone showed up many times. This chain links TRBV18 with TRBJ2-1; tentatively, D is TRBD1 (6 bases). The germline V gene encodes CDR1 KGHSH and CDR2 LQKENI. This CDR3 region has 15 residues. V lost 2 bases and J 9 bases, leaving 17 bases between the germline ends. CDR3 in amino acids: CASSPIQGQVGEQFF. In nucleotides, the CDR3 is TGTGCCAGCTCACCAATCCAGGGGCAGGTAGGTGAGCAGTTCTTC.

By sample share, this clone is medium-sized (0.01 to 0.1%). The genes are TRBV4-3 and TRBJ2-7; 14 bases are shared with TRBD2. The CDR3 runs 14 residues. Germline lookup yields CDR1 LGHNA and CDR2 YSLEER. With 4 bases clipped from V and 5 bases from J, the junction kept 1 base outside the gene matches. This chain's CDR3 is CASSRLAGGDEQYF. The CDR3 DNA reads TGCGCCAGCAGCCGACTAGCGGGAGGGGACGAGCAGTACTTC.

The CDR3, as DNA: TGTGCCAGCAGGCCAGGGGTCGGTGGAGCTTTCTTT. It translates to CASRPGVGGAFF. The rearrangement joins TRBV6-1 to TRBJ1-1; perhaps TRBD1 as D (6 bases). The V gene's germline CDR1 is MNHNS and CDR2 SASEGT. The length of the CDR3 is 12 residues. The germline V and J ends were trimmed by 6 bases and 10 bases, with 15 bases remaining between them.

This clone was picked up many times. The genes are TRBV28 and TRBJ1-1; D is ambiguous. There are 11 residues in the CDR3. With 5 bases removed from V and 10 bases from J, the gap between germline ends came to 11 bases. Per germline, CDR1 MDHEN and CDR2 SYDVKM. The CDR3 DNA reads as TGTGCCAGCAGTGTCGAGGGTACAGCTTTCTTT. It translates to CASSVEGTAFF.

This clone was seen repeatedly, ten times or more. The chain combines TRBV5-4 with TRBJ2-7; D uncertain. V gave up 0 bases and J gave up 0 bases, with 10 bases separating them. Germline CDR1 and CDR2: SGHNT and YYREEE (reference sequence). The CDR3 consists of 15 residues. CDR3 nucleotides: TGTGCCAGCAGCTTGGCCGCGGCTAGCTCCTACGAGCAGTACTTC. Translated, it gives CASSLAAASSYEQYF.

There are many counts of this clone. Germline and junction disagree at one end, which may indicate a read error. The chain uses TRBV7-7 and TRBJ2-5, with D possibly being TRBD1 (6 bases). This CDR3 is 15 amino acids long. Germline V gives CDR1 SSHAT, CDR2 FNYEAQ (reference sequence). The CDR3: CASSFRPGVAETQYF. DNA for the CDR3: TGTGCTAGCAGCTTTCGGCCAGGGGTCGCCGAGACCCAGTACTTC.

This clone was counted many times. The chain employs TRBV4-3 and TRBJ1-1; D is uncertain. Germline V gives CDR1 LGHNA, CDR2 YSLEER. This CDR3 is built from 12 residues. V was clipped by 1 base and J by 7 bases, with 7 bases between them. The CDR3 nucleotides read TGCGCCAGCAGCCAAGGGAATATTGAAGCTTTCTTT. Its translation: CASSQGNIEAFF.

This clone was counted many times. The rearrangement uses TRBV20-1 and TRBJ2-3, with 10 positions matching TRBD2. V shed 1 base, J shed 3 bases, and the junction held 16 bases outside the gene matches. The germline V gene has CDR1 DFQATT and CDR2 SNEGSKA (reference sequence). The CDR3 contains 19 residues. In DNA, the CDR3 is TGCAGTGCTAGAGTCCCCTTGGAGCGGGAGGGGGGGTGGACAGATACGCAGTATTTT. It yields the protein CSARVPLEREGGWTDTQYF.

This clone has at least ten counts. V is TRBV6-4 and J is TRBJ2-1; TRBD2 agrees at 12 bases. Germline CDR1 and CDR2: MRHNA and SNTAGT. The length of the CDR3 is 14 residues. V shed 4 bases, J shed 9 bases, and the junction held 4 bases outside the gene matches. As DNA, the CDR3 is TGTGCCAGCAGTGGGGCTAGCGGGAGGGGTGAGCAGTTCTTC. Its protein product is CASSGASGRGEQFF.

This clone occurred many times. V and J are TRBV18 and TRBJ2-1, with D tentatively TRBD1 or TRBD2 (7 bases each). Germline-derived CDR1 and CDR2 are KGHSH and LQKENI. The length of the CDR3 is 13 residues. Deletions cut 6 bases from V and 6 bases from J, with 12 bases between. This CDR3 is CASSSGTANEQFF. The CDR3 coding sequence is TGTGCCAGCTCGAGCGGGACAGCCAATGAGCAGTTCTTC.

In its sample, this clone was seen many times. The rearrangement joins TRBV4-1 to TRBJ1-1; tentative D call: TRBD1 (6 bases). V was clipped by 1 base and J by 4 bases, with 7 bases between them. Germline lookup yields CDR1 MGHRA and CDR2 YSYEKL. This CDR3 spans 13 amino acids. The CDR3 reads CASSQAGATEAFF. In nucleotides, the CDR3 is TGCGCCAGCAGCCAAGCAGGGGCCACTGAAGCTTTCTTT.

At least ten counts were recorded for this clone. Given a much more abundant clone one base away, this may be a read error. The V call is TRBV10-1, the J call TRBJ1-5, with D unclear. V was clipped by 5 bases and J by 0 bases, with 5 bases between them. Germline-derived CDR1 and CDR2 are WNHNN and SYGVQD (reference sequence). CDR3 size: 13 residues. CDR3 bases: TGCGCCAGCAGTACTCATAGCAATCAGCCCCAGCATTTT. Protein: CASSTHSNQPQHF.

This clone was observed many times. The V and J genes are TRBV15 and TRBJ2-3; 7 nucleotides line up with TRBD1. Germline CDR1 LNHNV, CDR2 YYDKDF (reference sequence). The CDR3 runs to 17 residues. The ends lost 0 bases at V and 0 bases at J; junction bases unmatched: 6. Here the CDR3 DNA reads TGTGCCACCAGCAGAGATCGGTTAGGGGGCAGCACAGATACGCAGTATTTT. Protein: CATSRDRLGGSTDTQYF.

This clone was detected ten times or more. J is TRBJ2-4 and V is TRBV6-6, with TRBD1 identical over 9 bases. V lost 2 bases and J lost 2; bases outside the gene matches: 4. The CDR3 sequence is 16 residues long. Germline CDR1 and CDR2: MNHNY and SVGAGI (reference sequence). This CDR3 is CASSYDRGSTKNIQYF. The CDR3 region has the DNA TGTGCCAGCAGTTACGACAGGGGGTCCACCAAAAACATTCAGTACTTC.

This clone was found many times. The CDR3 bases are TGCAGTGCTAGGGGGACACATGAGCAGTTCTTC. Translating gives CSARGTHEQFF. This chain joins TRBV20-1 and TRBJ2-1; D may be TRBD1 (6 bases). V was shortened by 3 bases and J by 8 bases, with 8 bases between the two germline ends. Germline CDR1 DFQATT, CDR2 SNEGSKA (reference sequence). CDR3 length: 11 amino acids.

This clone was counted at least ten times. The chain uses TRBV15 and TRBJ2-5, with 12 nucleotides matching TRBD2. J was trimmed by 7 bases and V by 6 bases; bases with no gene match: 15. This CDR3 has 17 amino acids. In germline, CDR1 is LNHNV, CDR2 YYDKDF (reference sequence). CDR3 sequence (DNA): TGTGCCACCAGGTCCACGGGACTAGCGGGCTTCCCTGGGACCCAGTACTTC. Translated, it gives CATRSTGLAGFPGTQYF.

By share, this clone ranks as medium-sized. Additional DNA sequences in this sample encode the identical CDR3. The chain is built from TRBV24-1 and TRBJ2-7, with D perhaps TRBD1 or TRBD2 (5 bases each). V was trimmed by 4 bases and J by 5 bases, leaving 17 bases between them. Germline CDR1 KGHDR, CDR2 SFDVKD. The CDR3 sequence is 15 residues long. The DNA for the CDR3 is TGTGCCACCAGTGACAACGGGCCCCGGGGCGACGAGCAGTACTTC. Encoded protein: CATSDNGPRGDEQYF.

This clone has more than one count but fewer than ten. One junction end does not reproduce the germline sequence, and a read error may be involved. The V gene is TRBV6-1, the J gene TRBJ1-5; D not resolved. CDR1 and CDR2 (germline): MNHNS, SASEGT. CDR3 length: 17 residues. The CDR3 spells CVSSVRRVGSSNQPQHF. CDR3 in DNA: TGTGTCAGCAGTGTGAGGAGGGTTGGATCTAGCAATCAGCCCCAGCATTTT.

In its sample, this clone was seen many times. The chain is built from TRBV5-1 and TRBJ2-2, with 13 bases identical to TRBD2. Germline assignment: CDR1 SGHRS and CDR2 YFSETQ. V lost 4 bases, J lost 6 bases, and 15 bases stayed unmatched. The CDR3 has 19 residues. The CDR3 reads CASSPGLAGPPGMSGELFF. The CDR3 DNA reads as TGCGCCAGCAGCCCGGGACTAGCGGGGCCGCCCGGGATGTCCGGGGAGCTGTTTTTT.